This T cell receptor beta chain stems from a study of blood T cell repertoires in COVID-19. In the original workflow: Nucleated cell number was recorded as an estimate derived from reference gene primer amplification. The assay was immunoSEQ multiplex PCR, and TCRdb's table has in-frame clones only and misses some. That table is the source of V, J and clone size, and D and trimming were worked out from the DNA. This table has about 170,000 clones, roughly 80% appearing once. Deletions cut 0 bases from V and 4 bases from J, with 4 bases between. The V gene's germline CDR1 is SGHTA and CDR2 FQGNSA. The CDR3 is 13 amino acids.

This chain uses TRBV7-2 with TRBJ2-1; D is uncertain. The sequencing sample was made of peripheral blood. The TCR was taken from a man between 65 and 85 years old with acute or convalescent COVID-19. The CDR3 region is CASSLARYNEQFF. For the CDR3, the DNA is TGTGCCAGCAGCTTAGCACGGTACAATGAGCAGTTCTTC.